Below, one T cell receptor beta chain is given with its context. Its antigen is unknown. This sample is drawn from a study of graft-versus-host responses after intestinal transplantation. V lost 8 bases, J lost 4 bases, and 20 bases lay in between. The CDR3 has 15 amino acids. Looked up from germline, CDR1 is SGHTA and CDR2 is FQGTGA. Findings and limits, study-wide: Declining HvG levels early post-transplant were linked to peak circulating GvH clone levels.

TCRdb keeps only in-frame clones here, not all; method: immunoSEQ multiplex PCR. This table holds roughly 89,000 clones, 80% to 95% found once. This clonotype originated in a human donor who received an intestinal transplant. Sequencing was performed on unstimulated CD4+ T cells sorted from spleen or lymph node cells, taken before intestinal transplant. The chain recombines TRBV7-3 with TRBJ1-1; maybe TRBD1 (6 bases). CDR3 amino acids: CASVRIRGASTEAFF. CDR3 coding DNA: TGTGCCAGCGTCAGGATCAGGGGAGCAAGCACTGAAGCTTTCTTT. The entire variable domain, with the rest obtained from reference TRBV7-3 and TRBJ1-1, is as follows: GAGVSQTPSNKVTEKGKYVELRCDPISGHTALYWYRQSLGQGPEFLIYFQGTGAADDSGLPNDRFFAVRPEGSVSTLKIQRTERGDSAVYLCASVRIRGASTEAFFGQGTRLTVV.